This TCR beta chain was captured by sequencing in a study of blood T cell repertoires in COVID-19. Overall study context: Specimens from acute and convalescent COVID-19 originated in the United States, Italy and Spain.

Original processing notes: Reference gene primers were amplified, and this amplification served to estimate nucleated cell counts. TCRdb keeps only in-frame clones here, not all; method: immunoSEQ multiplex PCR. V and J calls and clone size are as listed in that table; D and trimming were resolved from the DNA. The sample consists of 300,000 to 500,000 clones, around 90% of them appearing once. Trimming left V 5 bases short and J 8 bases short, with 25 bases between. This CDR3 spans 16 amino acids. Germline lookup yields CDR1 SGDLS and CDR2 YYNGEE. The chain employs TRBV9 and TRBJ1-2; tentatively, D is TRBD1 (5 bases). The TCR was taken from a woman between 40 and 55 years old with acute COVID-19. The sequenced sample consisted of PBMCs or T cells enriched from blood (not recorded which). CDR3 region: CASSENAGRPMGGYTF. CDR3 nucleotides: TGTGCCAGCAGTGAAAATGCGGGACGGCCAATGGGGGGCTACACCTTC.